Listed here is a single T cell receptor beta chain. The data stem from a study of cytomegalovirus exposure and HLA in healthy donors. V dropped 5 bases and J dropped 15 bases, with 20 bases sitting between them. The germline V gene has CDR1 LNHDA and CDR2 SQIVND (reference sequence). This CDR3 contains 13 residues. PCR employed 60 Vbeta and 13 Jbeta primers. TCRdb's table, derived via immunoSEQ multiplex PCR, lists solely in-frame clones and lacks some. This table holds roughly 120,000 clones, 65% to 80% found once. The chain is built from TRBV19 and TRBJ2-1; a possible D gene is TRBD1 (5 bases). Sequencing used PBMCs. This TCR came from a woman in her fifties or sixties in good health and CMV-seropositive. CDR3 in amino acids: CASSLGLRKGPFF. The CDR3 nucleotides are TGTGCCAGTAGTTTGGGCCTAAGAAAGGGGCCGTTCTTC.